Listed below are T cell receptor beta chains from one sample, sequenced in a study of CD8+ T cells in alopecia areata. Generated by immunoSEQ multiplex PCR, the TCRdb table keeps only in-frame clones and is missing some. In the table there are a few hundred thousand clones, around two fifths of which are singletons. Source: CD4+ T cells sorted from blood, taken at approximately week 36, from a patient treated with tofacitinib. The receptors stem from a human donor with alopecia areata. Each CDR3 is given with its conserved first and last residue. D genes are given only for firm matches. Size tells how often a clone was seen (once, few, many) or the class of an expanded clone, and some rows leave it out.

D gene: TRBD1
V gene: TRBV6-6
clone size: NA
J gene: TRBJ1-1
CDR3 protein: CASEVNRGLNTEAFF
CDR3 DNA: TGTGCCAGCGAAGTAAACAGGGGGCTGAACACTGAAGCTTTCTTT

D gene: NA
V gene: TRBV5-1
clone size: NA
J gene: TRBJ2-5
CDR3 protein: CASSLTGPRTVETQYF
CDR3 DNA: TGCGCCAGCAGCTTGACGGGCCCTCGAACCGTGGAGACCCAGTACTTC

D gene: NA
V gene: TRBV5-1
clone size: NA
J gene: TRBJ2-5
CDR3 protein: CASSLDVGGETQYF
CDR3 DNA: TGCGCCAGCAGCTTGGACGTAGGGGGTGAGACCCAGTACTTC

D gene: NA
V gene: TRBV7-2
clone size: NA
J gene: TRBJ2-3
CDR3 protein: CASTRDSYVSDTQYF
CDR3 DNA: TGTGCCAGCACCCGGGACTCCTACGTCTCAGATACGCAGTATTTT

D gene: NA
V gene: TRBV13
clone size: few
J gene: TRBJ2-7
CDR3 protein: CASSLVGRTYEQYF
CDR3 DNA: TGTGCCAGCAGCTTAGTTGGGAGGACCTACGAGCAGTACTTC

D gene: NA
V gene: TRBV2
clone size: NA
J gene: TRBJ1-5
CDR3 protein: CASSEAVKTQPQHF
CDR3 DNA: TGTGCCAGCAGTGAAGCAGTCAAAACTCAGCCCCAGCATTTT

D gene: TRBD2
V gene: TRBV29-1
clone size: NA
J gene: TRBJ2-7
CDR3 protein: CSGGGGPYEQYF
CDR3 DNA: TGCAGCGGCGGGGGGGGACCCTACGAGCAGTACTTC

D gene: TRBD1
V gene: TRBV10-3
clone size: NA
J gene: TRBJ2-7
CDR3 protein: CATRDRSYGSYEQYF
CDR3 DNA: TGTGCCACCCGGGACAGGTCCTATGGTTCCTACGAGCAGTACTTC

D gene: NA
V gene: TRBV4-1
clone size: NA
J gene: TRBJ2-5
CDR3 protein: CASSSQVVQETQYF
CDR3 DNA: TGCGCCAGCAGCTCCCAAGTCGTCCAAGAGACCCAGTACTTC

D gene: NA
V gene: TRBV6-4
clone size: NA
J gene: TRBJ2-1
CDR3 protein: CASRDRSNEQFF
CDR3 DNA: TGTGCCAGCAGAGACAGGTCCAATGAGCAGTTCTTC

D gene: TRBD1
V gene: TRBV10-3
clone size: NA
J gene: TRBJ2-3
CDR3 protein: CAIGTADTQYF
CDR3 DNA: TGTGCCATCGGGACAGCAGATACGCAGTATTTT

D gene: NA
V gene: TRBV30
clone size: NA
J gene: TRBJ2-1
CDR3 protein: CAWALGTSYNEQFF
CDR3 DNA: TGTGCCTGGGCCCTCGGGACCTCCTACAATGAGCAGTTCTTC

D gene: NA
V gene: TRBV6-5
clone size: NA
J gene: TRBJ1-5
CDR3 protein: CASSFGRKNQPQHF
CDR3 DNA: TGTGCCAGCAGTTTCGGCCGGAAGAATCAGCCCCAGCATTTT

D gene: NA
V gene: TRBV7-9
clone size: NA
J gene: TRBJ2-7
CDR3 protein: CASSLVPPAYEQYF
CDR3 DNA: TGTGCCAGCAGCTTAGTCCCCCCCGCCTACGAGCAGTACTTC

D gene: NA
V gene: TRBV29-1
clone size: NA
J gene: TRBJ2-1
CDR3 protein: CSVEEDTGPYNEQFF
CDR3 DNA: TGCAGCGTTGAAGAAGATACGGGGCCTTACAATGAGCAGTTCTTC

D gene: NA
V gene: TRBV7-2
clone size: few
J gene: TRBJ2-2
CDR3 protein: CASSLDRALTGELFF
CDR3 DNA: TGTGCCAGCAGCTTAGACAGGGCCCTCACCGGGGAGCTGTTTTTT

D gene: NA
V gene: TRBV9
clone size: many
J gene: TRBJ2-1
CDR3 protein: CASSVRGLGEQFF
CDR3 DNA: TGTGCCAGCAGCGTCAGAGGGTTGGGTGAGCAGTTCTTC

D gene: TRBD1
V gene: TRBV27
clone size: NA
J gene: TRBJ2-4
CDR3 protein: CASSIKQGKSIQYF
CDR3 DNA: TGTGCCAGCAGTATCAAACAGGGGAAAAGCATTCAGTACTTC

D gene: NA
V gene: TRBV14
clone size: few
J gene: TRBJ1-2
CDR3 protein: CASSNSIRGRYGYTF
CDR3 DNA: TGTGCCAGCAGCAACTCAATCAGGGGACGCTATGGCTACACCTTC

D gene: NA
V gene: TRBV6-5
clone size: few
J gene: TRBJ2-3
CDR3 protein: CASRWRTDTDTQYF
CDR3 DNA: TGTGCCAGCAGGTGGCGAACCGACACAGATACGCAGTATTTT

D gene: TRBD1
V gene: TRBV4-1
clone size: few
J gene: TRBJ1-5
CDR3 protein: CASSQGQGTGNQPQHF
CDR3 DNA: TGCGCCAGCAGCCAAGGACAGGGGACAGGCAATCAGCCCCAGCATTTT

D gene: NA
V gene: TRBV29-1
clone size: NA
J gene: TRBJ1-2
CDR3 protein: CSVGQGNTGTPGNGYTF
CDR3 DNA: TGCAGCGTTGGACAAGGAAACACCGGGACACCCGGAAATGGCTACACCTTC

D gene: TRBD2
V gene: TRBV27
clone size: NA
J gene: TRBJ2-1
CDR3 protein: CASTRTSGMNNEQFF
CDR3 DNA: TGTGCCAGCACCAGGACTAGCGGGATGAACAATGAGCAGTTCTTC

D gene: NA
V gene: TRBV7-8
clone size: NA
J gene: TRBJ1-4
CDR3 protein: CASSSRVLGAPNEKLFF
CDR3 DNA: TGTGCCAGCAGCTCCAGAGTGCTAGGGGCACCTAATGAAAAACTGTTTTTT

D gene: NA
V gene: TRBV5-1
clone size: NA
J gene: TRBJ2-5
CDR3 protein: CASSSRQQETQYF
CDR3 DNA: TGCGCCAGCAGCAGTAGACAGCAAGAGACCCAGTACTTC

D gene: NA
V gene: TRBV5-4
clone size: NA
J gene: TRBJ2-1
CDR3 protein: CASSLPRVSNEQFF
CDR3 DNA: TGTGCCAGCAGCTTGCCCAGGGTGAGCAATGAGCAGTTCTTC

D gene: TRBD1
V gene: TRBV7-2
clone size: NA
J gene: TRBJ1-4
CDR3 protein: CASSLGGTGEEKLFF
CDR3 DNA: TGTGCCAGCAGCTTAGGAGGGACAGGGGAAGAAAAACTGTTTTTT

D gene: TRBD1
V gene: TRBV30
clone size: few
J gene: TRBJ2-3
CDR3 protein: CAWAGGATGFGQYF
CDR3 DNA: TGTGCCTGGGCAGGGGGCGCAACGGGTTTTGGGCAGTATTTT

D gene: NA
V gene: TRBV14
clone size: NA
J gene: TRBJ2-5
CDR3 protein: CASSGGIHQYF
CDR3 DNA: TGTGCCAGCAGCGGAGGGATTCACCAGTACTTC